This T cell receptor beta chain was recorded in a study of graft-versus-host responses after intestinal transplantation. Clones were read by immunoSEQ multiplex PCR, and TCRdb kept only the in-frame ones, dropping some. In the table there are approximately 93,000 clones, roughly 90% of which are singletons. Details on this clone: What it binds is unknown. A read error may account for a junction end that differs from germline.

This CDR3 has 17 amino acids. Germline lookup yields CDR1 SSHAT and CDR2 FNYEAQ (reference sequence). Source: unstimulated CD8+ T cells sorted from spleen or lymph node cells, taken before transplant. J is TRBJ1-5 and V is TRBV7-7, with 9 bases fitting TRBD1. The TCR comes from a human donor who was the organ donor for an intestinal transplant. For the CDR3, the DNA is TGTGCTAGCAGCCCAAGCCCCGGGACAGGGCCTAGTCAGCCCCAGCATTTT. It yields the protein CASSPSPGTGPSQPQHF.